This note documents a single T cell receptor (beta chain) sequence. Its target is not known. The CDR3 contains 14 residues. Trimming removed 6 bases from V and 6 bases from J; junction bases left unmatched: 4. Per germline, CDR1 MDHEN and CDR2 SYDVKM. The source of the sample is a study of human versus mouse CDR3 diversity and MHC coevolution. Study outcomes and limitations: By iCHAO1, human TCR beta clonotypes numbered some 1.6 million, the most. The lowest clonal inequality scores came from most of the three human donors.

Sorting isolated naive CD4 T cells lacking CD45RO and expressing CD62L. Method: immunoSEQ multiplex PCR; TCRdb's copy keeps in-frame clones and lacks some. Among about 81,000 clones listed, over 85% were seen once. Sequenced input: naive CD4+ T cells from blood. Documented subset: CD45RO-negative CD62L-positive naive CD4 T cells. The TCR sequence derives from a person aged 30-70 years in good health. The chain couples TRBV28 to TRBJ2-1, with 11 bases that match TRBD2. Written as DNA, the CDR3 is TGTGCCAGCAGGGGTAGCGGGAGGGCCAATGAGCAGTTCTTC. Translating it yields CASRGSGRANEQFF.